This entry concerns a single T cell receptor (beta chain). The repertoire was sequenced with immunoSEQ multiplex PCR; TCRdb's copy has only in-frame clones and lacks some. The sample has approximately 200,000 clones, 90% to 95% seen once. This entry belongs to a study of blood T cell repertoires in COVID-19. Across the study: T cells, B-cell-depleted T cells, or PBMCs provided the cDNA or gDNA that served as material.

CDR1 and CDR2 from the germline V gene are MGHRA and YSYEKL. V shed 0 bases and J 6 bases; nucleotides not matched to a gene: 5. This CDR3 is built from 16 residues. The chain carries TRBV4-1 and TRBJ1-2; 12 bases match TRBD1. This sequence was found in a man aged 25 to 45 with COVID-19, enrolled during active disease. The sequenced sample was peripheral blood. The CDR3 DNA follows: TGCGCCAGCAGCCAAGATGGGACAGGGGGCGCCGATGGCTACACCTTC. This gives the protein CASSQDGTGGADGYTF.